This entry concerns a single T cell receptor beta chain. Its antigen is unknown. TCRdb fed the 5' RACE reads into MiXCR, producing one record per CDR3 protein. The data contain 340,000 or so distinct CDR3 sequences, 10% to 15% of them singletons. This entry belongs to a study of T-cell memory formation after mild COVID-19. Study results and caveats: While clones contracting from day 15 to 85 were balanced between CD4 and CD8, later expanders leaned CD4+.

This CDR3 spans 15 amino acids. The V gene lost 2 bases and the J gene lost 5 bases, with 16 bases spanning the gap. Per germline, CDR1 SNHLY and CDR2 FYNNEI. The source material was PBMCs or a T cell subset sorted from them (not recorded which). The genes are TRBV2 and TRBJ2-7, with D perhaps TRBD2 (6 bases). The receptor was isolated from a man aged 18 to 30 who had mild COVID-19 (a few samples of this study predate the infection). Cell type and time point are not known. CDR3 bases: TGTGCCAGCAGTGAATTGCGGGGCGGAGGCCACGAGCAGTACGTC. The encoded protein is CASSELRGGGHEQYV.